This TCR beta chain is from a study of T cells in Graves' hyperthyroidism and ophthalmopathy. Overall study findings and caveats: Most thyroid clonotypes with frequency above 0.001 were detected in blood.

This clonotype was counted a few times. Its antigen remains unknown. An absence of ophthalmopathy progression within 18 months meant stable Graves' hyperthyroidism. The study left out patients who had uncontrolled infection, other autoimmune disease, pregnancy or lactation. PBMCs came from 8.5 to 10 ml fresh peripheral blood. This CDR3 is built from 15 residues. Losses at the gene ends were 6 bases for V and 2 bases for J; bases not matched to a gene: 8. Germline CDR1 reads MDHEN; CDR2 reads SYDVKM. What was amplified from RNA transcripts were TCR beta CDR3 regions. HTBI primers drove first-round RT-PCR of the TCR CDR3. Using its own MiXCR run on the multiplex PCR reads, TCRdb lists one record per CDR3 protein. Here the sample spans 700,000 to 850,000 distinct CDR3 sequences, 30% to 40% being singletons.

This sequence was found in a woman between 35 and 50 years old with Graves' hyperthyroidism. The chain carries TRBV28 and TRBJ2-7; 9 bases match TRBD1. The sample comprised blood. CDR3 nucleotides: TGTGCCAGCAGCCCGGGACAGGGAATGCCCTACGAGCAGTACTTC. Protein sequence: CASSPGQGMPYEQYF.